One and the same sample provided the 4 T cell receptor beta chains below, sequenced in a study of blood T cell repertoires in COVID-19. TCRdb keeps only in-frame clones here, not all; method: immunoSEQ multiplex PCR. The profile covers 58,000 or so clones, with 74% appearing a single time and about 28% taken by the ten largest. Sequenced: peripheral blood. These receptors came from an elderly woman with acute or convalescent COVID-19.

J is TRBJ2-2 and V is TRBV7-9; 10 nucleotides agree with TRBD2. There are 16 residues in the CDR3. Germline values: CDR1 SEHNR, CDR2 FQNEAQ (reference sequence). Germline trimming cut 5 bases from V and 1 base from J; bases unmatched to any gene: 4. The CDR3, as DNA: TGTGCCAGCAGCCCCGGGACTAGCGAGAACACCGGGGAGCTGTTTTTT. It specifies CASSPGTSENTGELFF. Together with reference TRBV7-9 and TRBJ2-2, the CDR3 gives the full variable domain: DTGVSQNPRHKITKRGQNVTFRCDPISEHNRLYWYRQTLGQGPEFLTYFQNEAQLEKSRLLSDRFSAERPKGSFSTLEIQRTEQGDSAMYLCASSPGTSENTGELFFGEGSRLTVL.

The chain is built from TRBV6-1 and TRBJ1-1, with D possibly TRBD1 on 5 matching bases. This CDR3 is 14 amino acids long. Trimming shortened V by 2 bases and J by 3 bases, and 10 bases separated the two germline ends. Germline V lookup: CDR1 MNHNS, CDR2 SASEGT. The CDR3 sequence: CASSELGGDTEAFF. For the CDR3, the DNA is TGTGCCAGCAGTGAACTGGGGGGGGACACTGAAGCTTTCTTT.

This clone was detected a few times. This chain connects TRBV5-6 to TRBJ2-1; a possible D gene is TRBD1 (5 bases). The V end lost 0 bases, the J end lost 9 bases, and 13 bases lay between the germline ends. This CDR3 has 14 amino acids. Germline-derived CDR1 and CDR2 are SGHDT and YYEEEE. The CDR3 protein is CASSLGPPRGEQFF. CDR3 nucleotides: TGTGCCAGCAGCTTGGGGCCCCCTAGGGGTGAGCAGTTCTTC. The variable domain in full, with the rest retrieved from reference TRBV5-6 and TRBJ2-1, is DAGVTQSPTHLIKTRGQQVTLRCSPKSGHDTVSWYQQALGQGPQFIFQYYEEEERQRGNFPDRFSGHQFPNYSSELNVNALLLGDSALYLCASSLGPPRGEQFFGPGTRLTVL.

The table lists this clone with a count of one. CDR3 nucleotide sequence: TGTGCCAGCAGCTTAGGGCGTCAGGGACTTGTTGAAGCTTTCTTT. This codes for CASSLGRQGLVEAFF. The V call is TRBV11-3, the J call TRBJ1-1, with D perhaps matching TRBD1 (5 bases). Germline CDR1 is SGHNT and CDR2 is YENEEA. The CDR3 runs 15 residues. V was pared by 1 base and J by 7 bases, with 16 bases between.